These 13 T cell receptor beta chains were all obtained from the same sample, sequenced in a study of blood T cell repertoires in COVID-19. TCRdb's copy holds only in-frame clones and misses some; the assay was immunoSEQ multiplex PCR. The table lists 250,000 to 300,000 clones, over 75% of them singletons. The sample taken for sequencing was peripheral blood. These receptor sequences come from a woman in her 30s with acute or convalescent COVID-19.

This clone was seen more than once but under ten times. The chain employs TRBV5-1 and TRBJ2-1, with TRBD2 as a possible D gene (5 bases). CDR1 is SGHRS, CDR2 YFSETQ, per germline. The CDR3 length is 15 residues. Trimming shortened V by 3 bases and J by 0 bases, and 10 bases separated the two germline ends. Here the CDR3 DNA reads TGCGCCAGCAGCTCCAAAGCGGACTCCTACAATGAGCAGTTCTTC. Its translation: CASSSKADSYNEQFF.

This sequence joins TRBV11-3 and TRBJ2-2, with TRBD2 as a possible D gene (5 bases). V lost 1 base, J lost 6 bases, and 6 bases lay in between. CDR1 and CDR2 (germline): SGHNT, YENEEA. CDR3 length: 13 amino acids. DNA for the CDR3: TGTGCCAGCAGCTTAGCCGGGGCCGGGGAGCTGTTTTTT. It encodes CASSLAGAGELFF.

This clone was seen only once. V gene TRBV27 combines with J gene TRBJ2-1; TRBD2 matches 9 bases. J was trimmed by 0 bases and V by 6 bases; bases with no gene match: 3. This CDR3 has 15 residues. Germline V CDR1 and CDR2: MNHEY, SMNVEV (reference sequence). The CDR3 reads CASRPGLASYNEQFF. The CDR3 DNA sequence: TGTGCCAGCAGACCGGGACTAGCCTCCTACAATGAGCAGTTCTTC.

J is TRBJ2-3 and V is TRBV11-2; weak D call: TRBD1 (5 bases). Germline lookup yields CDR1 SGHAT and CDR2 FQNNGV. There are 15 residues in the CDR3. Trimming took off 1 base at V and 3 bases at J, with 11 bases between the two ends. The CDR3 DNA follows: TGTGCCAGCAGCTTAGTAGGCCAGGGAACAGATACGCAGTATTTT. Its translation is CASSLVGQGTDTQYF.

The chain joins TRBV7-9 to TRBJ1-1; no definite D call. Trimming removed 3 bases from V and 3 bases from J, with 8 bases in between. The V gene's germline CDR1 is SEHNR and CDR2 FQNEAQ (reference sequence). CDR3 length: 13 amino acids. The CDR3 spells CASSFLGDTEAFF. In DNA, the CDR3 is TGTGCCAGCAGCTTTCTCGGAGACACTGAAGCTTTCTTT.

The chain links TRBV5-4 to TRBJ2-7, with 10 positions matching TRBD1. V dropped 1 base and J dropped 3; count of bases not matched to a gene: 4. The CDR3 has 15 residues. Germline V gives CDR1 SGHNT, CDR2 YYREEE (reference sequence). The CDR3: CASSLSWTGGYEQYF. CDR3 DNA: TGTGCCAGCAGCTTGAGTTGGACAGGGGGCTACGAGCAGTACTTC.

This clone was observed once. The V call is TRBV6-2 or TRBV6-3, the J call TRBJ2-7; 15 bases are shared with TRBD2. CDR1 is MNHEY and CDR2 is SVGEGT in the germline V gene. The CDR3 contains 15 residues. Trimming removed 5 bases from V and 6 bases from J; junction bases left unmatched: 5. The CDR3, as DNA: TGTGCCAGCAGTGTACCGGGACTAGCGGGAGGCGAGCAGTACTTC. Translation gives CASSVPGLAGGEQYF.

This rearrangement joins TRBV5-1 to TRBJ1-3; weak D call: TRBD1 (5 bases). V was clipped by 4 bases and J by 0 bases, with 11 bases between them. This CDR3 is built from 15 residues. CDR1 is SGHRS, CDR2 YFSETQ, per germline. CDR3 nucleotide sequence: TGCGCCAGCAGCGCGTCGGGGGACTCTGGAAACACCATATATTTT. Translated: CASSASGDSGNTIYF.

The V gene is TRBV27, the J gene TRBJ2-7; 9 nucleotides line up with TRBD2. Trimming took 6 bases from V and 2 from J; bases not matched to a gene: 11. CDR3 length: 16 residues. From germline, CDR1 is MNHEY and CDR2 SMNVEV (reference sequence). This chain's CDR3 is CASSPQLAGATYEQYF. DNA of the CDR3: TGTGCCAGCAGCCCGCAACTAGCGGGCGCTACCTACGAGCAGTACTTC.

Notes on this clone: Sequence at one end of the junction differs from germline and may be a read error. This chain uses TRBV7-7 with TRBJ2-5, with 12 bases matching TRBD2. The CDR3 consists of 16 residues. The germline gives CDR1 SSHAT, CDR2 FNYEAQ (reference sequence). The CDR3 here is CASSSQPGLAGETQYF. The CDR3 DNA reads TGTGCTAGCAGCTCACAGCCGGGACTAGCGGGAGAGACCCAGTACTTC.

The CDR3 loop is CASSFSPTGTRSNQPQHF. DNA for the CDR3: TGTGCCAGCAGTTTTTCCCCCACAGGAACCCGGAGCAATCAGCCCCAGCATTTT. This rearrangement joins TRBV6-2 or TRBV6-3 to TRBJ1-5; D perhaps matches TRBD1 (5 bases). Germline V lookup: CDR1 MNHEY, CDR2 SVGEGT. V dropped 4 bases and J dropped 1 base, with 20 bases sitting between them. There are 18 residues in the CDR3.

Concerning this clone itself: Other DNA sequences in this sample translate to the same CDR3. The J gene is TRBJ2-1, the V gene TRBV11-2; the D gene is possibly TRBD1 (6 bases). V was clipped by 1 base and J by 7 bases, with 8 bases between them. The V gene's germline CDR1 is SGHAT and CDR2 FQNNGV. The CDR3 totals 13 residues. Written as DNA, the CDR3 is TGTGCCAGCAGCTTAGTGGGACAAAATGAGCAGTTCTTC. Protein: CASSLVGQNEQFF.

The CDR3 is CASSSTLAGESQDTDTQYF. For the CDR3, the DNA is TGTGCCAGCAGCTCCACTCTAGCGGGAGAGAGTCAGGACACAGATACGCAGTATTTT. The chain couples TRBV7-9 to TRBJ2-3; 10 bases are shared with TRBD2. CDR1 and CDR2 (germline): SEHNR, FQNEAQ (reference sequence). V was clipped by 4 bases and J by 2 bases; unmatched bases: 15. The CDR3 length is 19 residues.